This TCR beta chain came from a study of shared clonotypes between healthy human individuals. In the naive CD8 group, cells lacked CD45RO and were positively selected for CCR7, so terminally differentiated effector memory CD45RA+ cells were left out. The CDR3 contains 10 residues. Trimming cost V 4 bases and J 10 bases, with 8 bases left between them. Germline V gene data show CDR1 as SQVTM and CDR2 as ANQGSEA. TCRdb keeps only in-frame clones here, not all; method: immunoSEQ multiplex PCR. The data show around 2.1 million clones, just over 90% seen once. The TCR originated in a man younger than 30 in good health. Some clones in this sample may be carry-over from other donors' samples. V usage is TRBV29-1 and J usage is TRBJ2-1; a weak D match, TRBD2 (5 bases). Sequencing was carried out using naive CD8+ T cells from PBMCs. The CDR3 DNA reads TGCAGCGTTGCCACGGGGGAGCAGTTCTTC. The encoded protein is CSVATGEQFF.